The 18 T cell receptor beta chains given below trace back to one sample, sequenced in a study of T cell responses to AZD1222 COVID-19 vaccine. TCRdb's copy holds only in-frame clones and misses some; the assay was immunoSEQ multiplex PCR. This table holds some 180,000 clones, 90% to 95% found once. This specimen consisted of peripheral blood, obtained 28 days after the second dose of the MenACWY control vaccine. The receptors originated from an adult who received the MenACWY meningococcal vaccine as a control.

This sequence joins TRBV12-3 or TRBV12-4 and TRBJ1-5, with D perhaps TRBD1 (5 bases). The V end lost 6 bases, the J end lost 6 bases, and 12 bases lay between the germline ends. The CDR3 runs to 13 residues. The CDR3 spells CASSLRGGQPQHF. Written as DNA, the CDR3 is TGTGCCAGCAGCCTAAGGGGCGGTCAGCCCCAGCATTTT.

This clone was counted once. The chain has TRBV18 and TRBJ1-5; D gene uncertain. The CDR3 spans 16 residues. V dropped 0 bases and J dropped 4 bases, with 13 bases sitting between them. Per the germline V gene, CDR1 is KGHSH and CDR2 is LQKENI. The CDR3 nucleotides read TGTGCCAGCTCACCACCGGGCCCCCAGTGGAATCAGCCCCAGCATTTT. Its protein is CASSPPGPQWNQPQHF.

This chain links TRBV6-1 with TRBJ1-3, with D unresolved. V gave up 1 base and J gave up 2 bases, with 9 bases separating them. The germline gives CDR1 MNHNS, CDR2 SASEGT. The CDR3 is 15 residues long. CDR3 in DNA: TGTGCCAGCAGTGAAGGACGCGGCCCTGGAAACACCATATATTTT. Its translation: CASSEGRGPGNTIYF.

This sequence joins TRBV5-5 and TRBJ1-1; D is perhaps TRBD1 (6 bases). Germline V CDR1 and CDR2: SGHKS, YYEKEE (reference sequence). The CDR3 is 15 amino acids. Trimming shortened V by 2 bases and J by 4 bases, and 15 bases separated the two germline ends. CDR3 residues: CASSFQQGLGTEAFF. The CDR3 bases are TGTGCCAGCAGCTTTCAACAGGGATTGGGCACTGAAGCTTTCTTT.

This clone was seen a single time. The chain uses TRBV19 and TRBJ1-5; D possibly corresponds to TRBD1 (6 bases). With 5 bases removed from V and 2 bases from J, the gap between germline ends came to 10 bases. Looked up from germline, CDR1 is LNHDA and CDR2 is SQIVND (reference sequence). The CDR3 contains 14 residues. CDR3 in amino acids: CASSQRGGNQPQHF. The CDR3 bases are TGTGCCAGTAGTCAGAGGGGGGGCAATCAGCCCCAGCATTTT.

This clone was seen a handful of times. This rearrangement joins TRBV27 to TRBJ1-1; D may be TRBD1 (5 bases). The CDR3 runs to 14 residues. V shed 6 bases and J shed 7 bases, with 18 bases lying between them. In germline, CDR1 is MNHEY, CDR2 SMNVEV (reference sequence). CDR3 protein: CASSLREGPIEAFF. CDR3 sequence (DNA): TGTGCCAGCAGCCTGAGGGAGGGGCCCATTGAAGCTTTCTTT.

The V gene is TRBV30, the J gene TRBJ1-5, with D unresolved. Germline CDR1 is GTSNPN and CDR2 is SVGIG (reference sequence). CDR3 size: 13 residues. Between the trimmed V and J ends, which lost 0 bases and 4 bases, there was a span of 7 bases. The CDR3 spells CAWSVDENQPQHF. DNA for the CDR3: TGTGCCTGGAGTGTCGATGAGAATCAGCCCCAGCATTTT.

This chain connects TRBV14 to TRBJ1-3, with TRBD1 identical over 10 bases. Germline assignment: CDR1 SGHDN and CDR2 FVKESK. Trimming cost V 8 bases and J 0 bases; bases outside gene matches: 1. The CDR3 covers 14 residues. The CDR3 protein is CASGTGVSGNTIYF. The CDR3 bases are TGTGCCAGCGGGACAGGGGTCTCTGGAAACACCATATATTTT.

This sequence joins TRBV18 and TRBJ1-1, with 9 bases lining up with TRBD1. V was pared by 6 bases and J by 6 bases, with 8 bases of the junction left unmatched. CDR3 size: 14 residues. Looked up from germline, CDR1 is KGHSH and CDR2 is LQKENI. The CDR3 DNA reads TGTGCCAGCTCCCCGGGACAGGGACCACCTGAAGCTTTCTTT. It codes for CASSPGQGPPEAFF.

This chain joins TRBV7-2 and TRBJ1-5; unclear D gene. Germline V CDR1 and CDR2: SGHTA, FQGNSA. The V end lost 1 base, the J end lost 3 bases, and 10 bases lay between the germline ends. The CDR3 totals 15 residues. CDR3 sequence (DNA): TGTGCCAGCAGCTTAGTAGGGTCCGTCAATCAGCCCCAGCATTTT. Its translation: CASSLVGSVNQPQHF.

The chain has TRBV19 and TRBJ2-2; D might be TRBD2 (6 bases). This CDR3 is 15 amino acids long. Per germline, CDR1 LNHDA and CDR2 SQIVND (reference sequence). The V gene lost 3 bases and the J gene lost 2 bases, with 10 bases spanning the gap. The CDR3 protein is CASSMVGTNTGELFF. CDR3 bases: TGTGCCAGTAGTATGGTGGGGACTAACACCGGGGAGCTGTTTTTT.

The gene calls are TRBV5-1 and TRBJ1-4; no firm D call. V was shortened by 2 bases and J by 2 bases, with 7 bases between the two germline ends. There are 14 residues in the CDR3. Germline V gene lookup returns CDR1 SGHRS and CDR2 YFSETQ. This chain's CDR3 is CASSFSGTNEKLFF. The CDR3 DNA sequence: TGCGCCAGCAGCTTCTCGGGGACTAATGAAAAACTGTTTTTT.

The V and J genes are TRBV5-1 and TRBJ1-6; D unresolved. Trimming took 2 bases from V and 6 from J, leaving 12 bases between them. Germline V gene sequence: CDR1 SGHRS, CDR2 YFSETQ. This CDR3 contains 15 residues. The CDR3 nucleotides are TGCGCCAGCAGCTTCGAAAGGGCCCTTAATTCACCCCTCCACTTT. This sequence encodes CASSFERALNSPLHF. Looking up the rest from reference TRBV5-1 and TRBJ1-6 gives the full variable domain: KAGVTQTPRYLIKTRGQQVTLSCSPISGHRSVSWYQQTPGQGLQFLFEYFSETQRNKGNFPGRFSGRQFSNSRSEMNVSTLELGDSALYLCASSFERALNSPLHFGNGTRLTVT.

The rearrangement uses TRBV7-8 and TRBJ1-4, with 8 bases lining up with TRBD1. Germline V gene data show CDR1 as SGHVS and CDR2 as FQNEAQ. Trimming took 5 bases from V and 7 from J; bases not matched to a gene: 3. This CDR3 region has 13 residues. The CDR3 reads CASSRDRGEKLFF. CDR3 DNA sequence: TGTGCCAGCAGCCGCGACAGGGGTGAAAAACTGTTTTTT.

The V call is TRBV30, the J call TRBJ1-1, with D possibly being TRBD1 (5 bases). The CDR3 consists of 12 residues. Between the trimmed V and J ends, which lost 8 bases and 4 bases, there was a span of 14 bases. The germline V gene encodes CDR1 GTSNPN and CDR2 SVGIG (reference sequence). The CDR3 DNA is TGTGCCCATTCTCCAGGGTCCACTGAAGCTTTCTTT. This codes for CAHSPGSTEAFF.

The V call is TRBV19, the J call TRBJ1-6; TRBD1 is a possible D gene (5 bases). CDR1 LNHDA and CDR2 SQIVND come from the germline V gene (reference sequence). This CDR3 comprises 16 residues. The V and J ends lost 6 bases and 10 bases respectively, with 22 bases between them. CDR3 residues: CASRNDQRRVGSPLHF. CDR3 DNA: TGTGCCAGTAGGAACGACCAACGCAGGGTTGGATCACCCCTCCACTTT. The full variable domain, completed using reference TRBV19 and TRBJ1-6, is DGGITQSPKYLFRKEGQNVTLSCEQNLNHDAMYWYRQDPGQGLRLIYYSQIVNDFQKGDIAEGYSVSREKKESFPLTVTSAQKNPTAFYLCASRNDQRRVGSPLHFGNGTRLTVT.

CDR3 in amino acids: CASSLGQGGYNEQFF. In DNA form, the CDR3 reads TGCGCCAGCAGCCTGGGACAGGGTGGCTACAATGAGCAGTTCTTC. This chain joins TRBV4-3 and TRBJ2-1, with TRBD1 identical over 9 bases. CDR1 and CDR2 from the germline V gene are LGHNA and YSLEER. The J segment lost 3 bases and the V segment lost 4 bases, leaving 4 bases of the junction unmatched. This CDR3 spans 15 amino acids.

The chain is built from TRBV11-2 and TRBJ2-1; D gene ambiguous. Germline values: CDR1 SGHAT, CDR2 FQNNGV. Trimming took 10 bases from V and 2 from J, leaving 15 bases between them. The CDR3 has 14 amino acids. The chain's CDR3 is CATGLSRAYNEQFF. In DNA form, the CDR3 reads TGTGCCACCGGGTTGAGTAGAGCCTACAATGAGCAGTTCTTC.